Following are 18 T cell receptor beta chains from one sample sequenced in a study of cytomegalovirus exposure and HLA in healthy donors. Primers for the PCR totalled 60 Vbeta and 13 Jbeta. Some clones are missing from TCRdb's copy, which holds only in-frame ones; the method was immunoSEQ multiplex PCR. The data hold under 150,000 clones, with 75% to 80% observed a single time. The sample was PBMCs. These receptors originate from a woman between 40 and 55 years old in good health and CMV-seronegative.

V usage is TRBV19 and J usage is TRBJ2-1; 10 positions match TRBD1. V gave up 6 bases and J gave up 7 bases; unmatched junction bases: 9. The CDR3 has 15 residues. Looked up from germline, CDR1 is LNHDA and CDR2 is SQIVND (reference sequence). The CDR3 sequence: CASSLGDRGRNEQFF. In DNA form, the CDR3 reads TGTGCCAGTAGCCTGGGGGACAGGGGTCGTAATGAGCAGTTCTTC.

The rearrangement links TRBV4-1 to TRBJ2-1; D may be TRBD1 (5 bases). V dropped 4 bases and J dropped 3 bases, with 7 bases sitting between them. Germline CDR1 is MGHRA and CDR2 is YSYEKL. The CDR3 is made up of 13 amino acids. CDR3 protein: CASSRDSYNEQFF. The CDR3, as DNA: TGCGCCAGCAGCCGAGACAGCTACAATGAGCAGTTCTTC.

V usage is TRBV27 and J usage is TRBJ2-3, with D possibly TRBD1 on 6 matching bases. Germline V gene data show CDR1 as MNHEY and CDR2 as SMNVEV (reference sequence). This CDR3 region has 17 residues. Trimming left V 5 bases short and J 2 bases short, with 20 bases between. The CDR3 loop reads CASSPIPLWGPTDTQYF. CDR3 sequence (DNA): TGTGCCAGCAGTCCCATCCCCCTCTGGGGGCCCACAGATACGCAGTATTTT.

V is TRBV4-2 and J is TRBJ2-7; 8 nucleotides match TRBD1. Losses at the gene ends were 3 bases for V and 0 bases for J; bases not matched to a gene: 4. Germline assignment: CDR1 LGHNA and CDR2 YNFKEQ. The CDR3 contains 15 residues. The CDR3 is CASSQAGGSSYEQYF. CDR3 nucleotide sequence: TGTGCCAGCAGCCAGGCAGGGGGCAGCTCCTACGAGCAGTACTTC.

This chain uses TRBV7-2 with TRBJ2-7; tentatively, D is TRBD1 (7 bases). Trimming removed 0 bases from V and 4 bases from J, with 13 bases in between. This CDR3 has 15 amino acids. The germline V gene has CDR1 SGHTA and CDR2 FQGNSA. CDR3 sequence reads: CASSLARDSPYEQYF. As DNA, the CDR3 is TGTGCCAGCAGCTTAGCGCGGGACAGTCCGTACGAGCAGTACTTC.

The genes are TRBV7-9 and TRBJ2-1, with TRBD2 identical over 11 bases. The CDR3 extends over 16 amino acids. Germline CDR1 reads SEHNR; CDR2 reads FQNEAQ (reference sequence). V dropped 1 base and J dropped 5; count of bases not matched to a gene: 4. The chain's CDR3 is CASSLETSGRNNEQFF. The CDR3 DNA sequence: TGTGCCAGCAGCTTAGAAACTAGCGGGAGAAACAATGAGCAGTTCTTC.

The sample holds a few counts of this clone. The same CDR3 is also encoded by other DNA sequences in this sample. The V gene is TRBV27, the J gene TRBJ2-7, with a possible D match to TRBD1 (5 bases). The germline gives CDR1 MNHEY, CDR2 SMNVEV (reference sequence). This CDR3 has 15 amino acids. V lost 6 bases and J 3 bases, leaving 18 bases between the germline ends. The CDR3 protein is CASRRQGQSSYEQYF. For the CDR3, the DNA is TGTGCCAGCAGGCGCCAGGGTCAGTCAAGCTACGAGCAGTACTTC.

For this clone: Other DNA sequences in this specimen translate into the identical CDR3. The CDR3 DNA is TGTGCCAGTACAGGGAACTATGGCTACACCTTC. Protein product: CASTGNYGYTF. The chain joins TRBV28 to TRBJ1-2; D is possibly TRBD1 (6 bases). CDR1 and CDR2 from the germline V gene are MDHEN and SYDVKM. V was pared by 9 bases and J by 2 bases, with 7 bases between. The CDR3 has 11 residues.

The V and J genes are TRBV7-2 and TRBJ2-3; 9 bases map to TRBD2. CDR1 is SGHTA, CDR2 FQGNSA, per germline. CDR3 length: 17 residues. V dropped 6 bases and J dropped 0; count of bases not matched to a gene: 10. The CDR3 bases are TGTGCCAGCAGTCCAAGGGGCGGGGGGGGAAGCACAGATACGCAGTATTTT. It translates to CASSPRGGGGSTDTQYF.

The chain carries TRBV13 and TRBJ2-5, with 10 bases that match TRBD2. CDR3 length: 17 amino acids. With 4 bases clipped from V and 2 bases from J, the junction kept 10 bases outside the gene matches. CDR1 is PRHDT, CDR2 FYEKMQ, per germline (reference sequence). CDR3 amino acids: CASSSLRLAGDQETQYF. Here the CDR3 DNA reads TGTGCCAGCAGCTCCCTACGTCTAGCGGGAGATCAAGAGACCCAGTACTTC.

The rearrangement joins TRBV13 to TRBJ2-1; 12 nucleotides match TRBD2. This CDR3 contains 15 residues. Germline V CDR1 and CDR2: PRHDT, FYEKMQ (reference sequence). V trimming: 0 bases; J trimming: 6 bases; junction bases outside the gene matches: 0. The CDR3 region has the DNA TGTGCCAGCAGCTTAGGACTAGCGGGGGGCAATGAGCAGTTCTTC. Protein product: CASSLGLAGGNEQFF.

The rearrangement links TRBV11-2 to TRBJ2-7; 12 bases align to TRBD2. The CDR3 covers 17 residues. The V and J ends lost 5 bases and 0 bases, in that order; junction bases with no gene match: 8. Per germline, CDR1 SGHAT and CDR2 FQNNGV. The CDR3 bases are TGTGCCAGCAGCCCTGGACTAGCGGGGATTGCCTCCTACGAGCAGTACTTC. Its protein product is CASSPGLAGIASYEQYF.

The genes are TRBV11-2 and TRBJ2-5; 7 bases map to TRBD1. V lost 5 bases and J lost 0; bases outside the gene matches: 12. The CDR3 runs to 17 residues. Germline CDR1 and CDR2: SGHAT and FQNNGV. The CDR3 DNA reads as TGTGCCAGCAGCCGAGGCCAATCAGGGACAGACCAAGAGACCCAGTACTTC. Its protein is CASSRGQSGTDQETQYF.

The V and J genes are TRBV5-1 and TRBJ2-7; 8 bases align to TRBD2. V shed 8 bases, J shed 6 bases, and the junction held 16 bases outside the gene matches. The CDR3 is 15 residues long. Germline values: CDR1 SGHRS, CDR2 YFSETQ. The CDR3 bases are TGCGCCAGTCGCCCGGGAGGACTCGCGGGAGGCGAGCAGTACTTC. As protein: CASRPGGLAGGEQYF.

V gene TRBV19 combines with J gene TRBJ2-1; 11 bases are shared with TRBD2. The CDR3 is 15 residues long. Germline V lookup: CDR1 LNHDA, CDR2 SQIVND (reference sequence). V lost 3 bases and J lost 3; bases outside the gene matches: 1. CDR3 sequence: CASSMGTSGYNEQFF. DNA for the CDR3: TGTGCCAGTAGTATGGGGACTAGCGGCTACAATGAGCAGTTCTTC.

The V and J genes are TRBV28 and TRBJ2-3; 10 positions agree with TRBD2. The CDR3 contains 16 residues. V lost 5 bases, J lost 0 bases, and 5 bases stayed unmatched. Germline V gene data show CDR1 as MDHEN and CDR2 as SYDVKM. In DNA form, the CDR3 reads TGTGCCAGCAGTGGGGGACTAGCGTATAGCACAGATACGCAGTATTTT. It encodes CASSGGLAYSTDTQYF.

This clone was picked up a small number of times. The chain links TRBV4-2 to TRBJ2-3, with TRBD2 as a possible D gene (5 bases). V dropped 0 bases and J dropped 1 base, with 11 bases sitting between them. The germline V gene encodes CDR1 LGHNA and CDR2 YNFKEQ. The CDR3 has 16 residues. The CDR3 here is CASSQDASGGTDTQYF. Here the CDR3 DNA reads TGTGCCAGCAGCCAAGATGCCAGCGGAGGCACAGATACGCAGTATTTT.

This clone came up a few times. The V and J genes are TRBV28 and TRBJ2-7, with D perhaps matching TRBD1 (5 bases). Trimming removed 2 bases at V and 7 bases at J, with 9 bases between. CDR1 is MDHEN and CDR2 is SYDVKM in the germline V gene. This CDR3 has 12 residues. CDR3 in DNA: TGTGCCAGCAGTTTAGGGGCTCGGGAGCAGTACTTC. This sequence encodes CASSLGAREQYF.